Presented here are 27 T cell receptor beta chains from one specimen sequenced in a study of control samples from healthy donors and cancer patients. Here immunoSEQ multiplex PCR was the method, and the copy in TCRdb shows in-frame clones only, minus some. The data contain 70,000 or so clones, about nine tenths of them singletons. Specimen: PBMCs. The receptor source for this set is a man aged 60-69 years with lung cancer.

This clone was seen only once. DNA for the CDR3: TGTGCCAGCAGCCTCCGAACAGGGGGCGCCGGCACAGATACGCAGTATTTT. It codes for CASSLRTGGAGTDTQYF. J is TRBJ2-3 and V is TRBV5-4, with 9 bases aligning to TRBD1. Per the germline V gene, CDR1 is SGHNT and CDR2 is YYREEE (reference sequence). The CDR3 loop spans 17 amino acids. J was trimmed by 1 base and V by 4 bases; bases with no gene match: 10.

The CDR3 bases are TGCAGCGTTCCCGGGGTCTCCTACGAGCAGTACTTC. This translates into CSVPGVSYEQYF. The V call is TRBV29-1, the J call TRBJ2-7, with a tentative D call TRBD2 (5 bases). The CDR3 consists of 12 residues. The V end was cut by 5 bases, the J end by 0 bases, with 8 bases between. CDR1 and CDR2 from the germline V gene are SQVTM and ANQGSEA.

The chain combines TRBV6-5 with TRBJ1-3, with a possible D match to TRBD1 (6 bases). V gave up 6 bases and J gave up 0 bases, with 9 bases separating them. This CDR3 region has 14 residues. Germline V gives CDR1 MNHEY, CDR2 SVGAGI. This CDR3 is CASSGQYSGNTIYF. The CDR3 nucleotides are TGTGCCAGCAGCGGACAGTACTCTGGAAACACCATATATTTT.

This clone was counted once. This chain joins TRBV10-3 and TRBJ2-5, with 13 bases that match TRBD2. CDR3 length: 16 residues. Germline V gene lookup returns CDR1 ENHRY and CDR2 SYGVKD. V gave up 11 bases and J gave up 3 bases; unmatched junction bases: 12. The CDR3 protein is CAARSGLAGQEETQYF. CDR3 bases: TGTGCCGCTCGATCGGGACTAGCGGGGCAAGAAGAGACCCAGTACTTC.

The CDR3 bases are TGTGCCAGCAGCTTAGATGGGGGACACCCGAACACTGAAGCTTTCTTT. It encodes CASSLDGGHPNTEAFF. The rearrangement links TRBV11-3 to TRBJ1-1; weak D call: TRBD1 (6 bases). The CDR3 contains 16 residues. Germline assignment: CDR1 SGHNT and CDR2 YENEEA. V lost 0 bases and J 1 base, leaving 12 bases between the germline ends.

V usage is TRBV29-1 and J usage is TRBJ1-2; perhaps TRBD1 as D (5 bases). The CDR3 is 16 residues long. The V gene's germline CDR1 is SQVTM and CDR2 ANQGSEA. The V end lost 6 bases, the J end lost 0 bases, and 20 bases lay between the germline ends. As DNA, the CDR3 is TGCAGCGTAATGCATCCCGGGACGCTTACTAACTATGGCTACACCTTC. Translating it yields CSVMHPGTLTNYGYTF.

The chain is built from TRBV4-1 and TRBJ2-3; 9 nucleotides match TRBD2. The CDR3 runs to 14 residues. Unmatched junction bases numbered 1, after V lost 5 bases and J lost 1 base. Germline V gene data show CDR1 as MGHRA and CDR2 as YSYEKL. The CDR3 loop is CASSSSGGTDTQYF. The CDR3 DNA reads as TGCGCCAGCAGCTCTAGCGGGGGCACAGATACGCAGTATTTT.

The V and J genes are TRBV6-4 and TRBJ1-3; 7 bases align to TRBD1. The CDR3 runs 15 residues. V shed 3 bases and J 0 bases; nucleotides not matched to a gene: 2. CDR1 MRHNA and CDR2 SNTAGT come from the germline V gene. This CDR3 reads CASSEGTASGNTIYF. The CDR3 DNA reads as TGTGCCAGCAGTGAAGGGACAGCCTCTGGAAACACCATATATTTT.

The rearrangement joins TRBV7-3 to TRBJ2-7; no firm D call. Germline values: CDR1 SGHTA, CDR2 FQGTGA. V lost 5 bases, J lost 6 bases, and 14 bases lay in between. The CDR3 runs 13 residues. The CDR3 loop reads CASSRNRASEQYF. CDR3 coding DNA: TGTGCCAGCAGCCGTAACCGGGCCAGCGAGCAGTACTTC. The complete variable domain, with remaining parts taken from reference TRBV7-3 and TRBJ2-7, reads GAGVSQTPSNKVTEKGKYVELRCDPISGHTALYWYRQSLGQGPEFLIYFQGTGAADDSGLPNDRFFAVRPEGSVSTLKIQRTERGDSAVYLCASSRNRASEQYFGPGTRLTVT.

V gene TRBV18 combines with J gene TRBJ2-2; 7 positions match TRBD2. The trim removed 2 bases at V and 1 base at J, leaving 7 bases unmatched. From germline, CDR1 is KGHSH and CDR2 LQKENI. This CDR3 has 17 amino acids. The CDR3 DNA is TGTGCCAGCTCACCATCTGTCCGCGGGGGGAACACCGGGGAGCTGTTTTTT. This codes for CASSPSVRGGNTGELFF.

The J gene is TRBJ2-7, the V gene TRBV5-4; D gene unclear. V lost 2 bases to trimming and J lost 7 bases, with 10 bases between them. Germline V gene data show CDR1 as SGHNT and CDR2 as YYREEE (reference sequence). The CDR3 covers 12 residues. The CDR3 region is CASSFSPREQYF. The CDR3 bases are TGTGCCAGCAGCTTTAGCCCTAGGGAGCAGTACTTC.

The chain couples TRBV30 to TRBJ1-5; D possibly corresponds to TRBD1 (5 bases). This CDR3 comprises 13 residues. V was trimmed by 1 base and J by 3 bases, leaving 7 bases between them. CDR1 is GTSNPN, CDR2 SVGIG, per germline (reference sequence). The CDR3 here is CAWSAGPNQPQHF. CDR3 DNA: TGTGCCTGGAGTGCGGGACCCAATCAGCCCCAGCATTTT.

The CDR3 region has the DNA TGTGCCAGCACCCCGGGGACAGCTAATTCACCCCTCCACTTT. This codes for CASTPGTANSPLHF. This rearrangement joins TRBV2 to TRBJ1-6, with TRBD1 identical over 7 bases. The CDR3 covers 14 residues. Germline V gene sequence: CDR1 SNHLY, CDR2 FYNNEI. V lost 7 bases, J lost 6 bases, and 6 bases stayed unmatched. Full variable domain (missing parts from reference TRBV2 and TRBJ1-6): EPEVTQTPSHQVTQMGQEVILRCVPISNHLYFYWYRQILGQKVEFLVSFYNNEISEKSEIFDDQFSVERPDGSNFTLKIRSTKLEDSAMYFCASTPGTANSPLHFGNGTRLTVT.

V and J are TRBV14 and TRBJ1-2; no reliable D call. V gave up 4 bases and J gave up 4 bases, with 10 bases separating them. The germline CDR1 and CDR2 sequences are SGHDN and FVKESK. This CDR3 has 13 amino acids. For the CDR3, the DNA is TGTGCCAGCAGCCCCGGGATGCGCTATGGCTACACCTTC. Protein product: CASSPGMRYGYTF. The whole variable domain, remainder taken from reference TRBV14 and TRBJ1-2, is EAGVTQFPSHSVIEKGQTVTLRCDPISGHDNLYWYRRVMGKEIKFLLHFVKESKQDESGMPNNRFLAERTGGTYSTLKVQPAELEDSGVYFCASSPGMRYGYTFGSGTRLTVV.

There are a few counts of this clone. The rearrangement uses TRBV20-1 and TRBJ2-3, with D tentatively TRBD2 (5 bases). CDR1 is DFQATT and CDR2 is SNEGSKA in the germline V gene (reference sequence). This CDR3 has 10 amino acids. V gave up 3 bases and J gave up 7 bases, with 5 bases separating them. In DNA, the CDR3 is TGCAGTGCTAGGACTAATACGCAGTATTTT. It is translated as CSARTNTQYF.

The CDR3 protein is CASSEAGLGTEAFF. As DNA, the CDR3 is TGTGCCAGCAGTGAAGCAGGTTTGGGCACTGAAGCTTTCTTT. This chain uses TRBV6-1 with TRBJ1-1; D is ambiguous. Germline V gene data show CDR1 as MNHNS and CDR2 as SASEGT. The CDR3 runs to 14 residues. Trimming shortened V by 0 bases and J by 4 bases, and 9 bases separated the two germline ends.

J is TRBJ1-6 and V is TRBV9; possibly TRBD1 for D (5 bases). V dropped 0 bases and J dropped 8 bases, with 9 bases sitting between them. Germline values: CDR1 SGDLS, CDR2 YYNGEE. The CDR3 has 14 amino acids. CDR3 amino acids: CASSVDDSYSPLHF. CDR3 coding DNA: TGTGCCAGCAGCGTAGATGACAGCTATTCACCCCTCCACTTT.

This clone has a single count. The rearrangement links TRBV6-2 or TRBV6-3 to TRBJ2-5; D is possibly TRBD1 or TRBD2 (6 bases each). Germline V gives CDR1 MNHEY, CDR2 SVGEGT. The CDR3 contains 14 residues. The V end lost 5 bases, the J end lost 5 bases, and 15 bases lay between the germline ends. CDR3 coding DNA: TGTGCCAGCAGTCGGGGGCTACCTTCGGAGACCCAGTACTTC. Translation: CASSRGLPSETQYF.

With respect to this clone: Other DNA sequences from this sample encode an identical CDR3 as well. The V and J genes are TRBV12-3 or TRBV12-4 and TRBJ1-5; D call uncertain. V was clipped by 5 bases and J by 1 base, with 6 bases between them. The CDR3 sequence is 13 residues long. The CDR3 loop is CASSGNSNQPQHF. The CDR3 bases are TGTGCCAGCAGTGGTAACAGCAATCAGCCCCAGCATTTT.

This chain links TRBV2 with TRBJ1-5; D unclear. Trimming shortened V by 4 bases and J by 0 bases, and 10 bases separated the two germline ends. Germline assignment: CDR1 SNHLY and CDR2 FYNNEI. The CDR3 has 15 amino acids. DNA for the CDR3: TGTGCCAGCAGTGTGGGAGACTATAGCAATCAGCCCCAGCATTTT. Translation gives CASSVGDYSNQPQHF.

This CDR3 is CASSFGGAGVGAFF. CDR3 sequence (DNA): TGCGCCAGCAGCTTTGGCGGCGCAGGGGTAGGAGCTTTCTTT. The chain uses TRBV5-1 and TRBJ1-1; perhaps TRBD1 as D (6 bases). There are 14 residues in the CDR3. The V end lost 2 bases, the J end lost 10 bases, and 18 bases lay between the germline ends. Germline V gene lookup returns CDR1 SGHRS and CDR2 YFSETQ.

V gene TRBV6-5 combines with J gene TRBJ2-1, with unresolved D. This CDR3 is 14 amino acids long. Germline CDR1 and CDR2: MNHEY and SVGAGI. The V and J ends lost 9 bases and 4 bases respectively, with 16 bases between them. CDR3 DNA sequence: TGTGCCAGTTTTATAGACCCACGATACAATGAGCAGTTCTTC. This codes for CASFIDPRYNEQFF.

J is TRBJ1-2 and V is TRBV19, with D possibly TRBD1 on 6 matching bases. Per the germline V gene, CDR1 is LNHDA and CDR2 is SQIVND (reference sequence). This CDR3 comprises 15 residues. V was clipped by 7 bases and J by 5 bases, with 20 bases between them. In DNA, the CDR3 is TGTGCCAGTACCCCTGGGGGCGCGGCCACTTATGGCTACACCTTC. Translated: CASTPGGAATYGYTF.

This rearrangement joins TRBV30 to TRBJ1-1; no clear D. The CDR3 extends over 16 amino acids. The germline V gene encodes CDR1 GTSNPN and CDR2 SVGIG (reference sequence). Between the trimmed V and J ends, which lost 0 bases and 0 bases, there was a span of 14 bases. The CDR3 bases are TGTGCCTGGAGTGTTGGCTGGTCCCCTTTGAACACTGAAGCTTTCTTT. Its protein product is CAWSVGWSPLNTEAFF.

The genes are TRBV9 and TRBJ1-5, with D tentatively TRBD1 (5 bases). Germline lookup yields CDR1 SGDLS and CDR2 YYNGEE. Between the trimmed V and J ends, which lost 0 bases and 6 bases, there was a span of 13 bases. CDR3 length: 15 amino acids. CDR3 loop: CASSVGPQGSQPQHF. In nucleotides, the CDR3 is TGTGCCAGCAGCGTAGGACCCCAGGGTAGTCAGCCCCAGCATTTT.

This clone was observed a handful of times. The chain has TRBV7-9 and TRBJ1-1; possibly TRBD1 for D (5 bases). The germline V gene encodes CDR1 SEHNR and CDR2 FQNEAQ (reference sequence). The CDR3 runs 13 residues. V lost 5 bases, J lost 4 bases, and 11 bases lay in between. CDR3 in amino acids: CASSNQGGTEAFF. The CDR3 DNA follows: TGTGCCAGCAGCAACCAGGGTGGCACTGAAGCTTTCTTT.

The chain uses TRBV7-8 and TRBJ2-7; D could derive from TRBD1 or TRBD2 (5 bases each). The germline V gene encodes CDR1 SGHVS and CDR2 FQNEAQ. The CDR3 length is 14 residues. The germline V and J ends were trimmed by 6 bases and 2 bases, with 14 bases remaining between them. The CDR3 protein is CASRRRTGPYEQYF. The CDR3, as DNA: TGTGCCAGCAGACGGAGGACGGGGCCCTACGAGCAGTACTTC.